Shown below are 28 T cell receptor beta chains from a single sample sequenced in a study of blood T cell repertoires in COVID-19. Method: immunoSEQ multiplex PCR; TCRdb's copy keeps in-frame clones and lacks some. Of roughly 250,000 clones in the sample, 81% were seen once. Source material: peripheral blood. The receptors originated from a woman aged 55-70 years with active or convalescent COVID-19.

In DNA form, the CDR3 reads TGTGCCAGCAGCTTACGTCCCGGACTAGCTTACAATGAGCAGTTCTTC. Amino acids: CASSLRPGLAYNEQFF. The V gene is TRBV7-3, the J gene TRBJ2-1, with 8 bases identical to TRBD2. Trimming at V came to 2 bases and at J to 4 bases, leaving 7 bases not matched to a gene. The CDR3 runs to 16 residues. Germline CDR1 SGHTA, CDR2 FQGTGA.

The chain's CDR3 is CSASGIYGYTF. CDR3 in DNA: TGCAGTGCTAGCGGGATCTATGGCTACACCTTC. This chain connects TRBV20-1 to TRBJ1-2; D gene unclear. Germline V gene data show CDR1 as DFQATT and CDR2 as SNEGSKA (reference sequence). Deletions cut 3 bases from V and 4 bases from J, with 6 bases between. This CDR3 has 11 residues.

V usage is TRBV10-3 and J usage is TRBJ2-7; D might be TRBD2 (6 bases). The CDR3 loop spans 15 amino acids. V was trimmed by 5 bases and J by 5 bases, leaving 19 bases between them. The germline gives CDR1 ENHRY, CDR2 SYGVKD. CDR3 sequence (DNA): TGTGCCATCAGTCGTGGCCTCAGGACGGGGGACGAGCAGTACTTC. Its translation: CAISRGLRTGDEQYF.

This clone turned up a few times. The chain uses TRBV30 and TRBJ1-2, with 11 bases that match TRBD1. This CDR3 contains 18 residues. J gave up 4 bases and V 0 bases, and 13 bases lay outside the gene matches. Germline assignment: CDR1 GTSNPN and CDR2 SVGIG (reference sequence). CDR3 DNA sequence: TGTGCCTGGAGTGTACCCCGGGACAGGGGGTCCCCCTTCTATGGCTACACCTTC. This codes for CAWSVPRDRGSPFYGYTF. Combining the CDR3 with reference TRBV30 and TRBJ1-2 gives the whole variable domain SQTIHQWPATLVQPVGSPLSLECTVEGTSNPNLYWYRQAAGRGLQLLFYSVGIGQISSEVPQNLSASRPQDRQFILSSKKLLLSDSGFYLCAWSVPRDRGSPFYGYTFGSGTRLTVV.

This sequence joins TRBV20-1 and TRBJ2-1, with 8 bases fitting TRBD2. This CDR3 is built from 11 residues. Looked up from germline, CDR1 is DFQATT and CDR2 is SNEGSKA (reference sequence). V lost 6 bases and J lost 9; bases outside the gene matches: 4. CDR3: CSATSGGEQFF. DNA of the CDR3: TGCAGTGCAACTAGCGGCGGTGAGCAGTTCTTC.

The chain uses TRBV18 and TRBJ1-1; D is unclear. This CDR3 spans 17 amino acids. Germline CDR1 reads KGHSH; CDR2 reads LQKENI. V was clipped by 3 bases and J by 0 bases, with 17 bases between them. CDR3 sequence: CASSPLTSAQVNTEAFF. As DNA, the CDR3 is TGTGCCAGCTCACCTTTGACGTCTGCTCAGGTGAACACTGAAGCTTTCTTT.

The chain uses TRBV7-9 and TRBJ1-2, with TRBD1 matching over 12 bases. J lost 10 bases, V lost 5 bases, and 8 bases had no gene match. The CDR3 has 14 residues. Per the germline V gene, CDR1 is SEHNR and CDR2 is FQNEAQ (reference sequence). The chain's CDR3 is CASSPTGTGGAYTF. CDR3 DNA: TGTGCCAGCAGCCCCACCGGGACAGGGGGCGCCTACACCTTC.

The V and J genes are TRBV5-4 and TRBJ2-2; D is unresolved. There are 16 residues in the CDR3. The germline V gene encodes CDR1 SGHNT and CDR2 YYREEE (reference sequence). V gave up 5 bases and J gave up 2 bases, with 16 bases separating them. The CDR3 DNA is TGTGCCAGCAGTCAAGAGTCTATTCAAAACACCGGGGAGCTGTTTTTT. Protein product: CASSQESIQNTGELFF.

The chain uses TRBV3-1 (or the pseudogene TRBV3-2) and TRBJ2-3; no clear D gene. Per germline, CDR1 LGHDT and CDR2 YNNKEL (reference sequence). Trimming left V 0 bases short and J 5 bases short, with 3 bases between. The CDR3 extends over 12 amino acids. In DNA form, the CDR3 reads TGTGCCAGCAGCCAAGACGTAGATACGCAGTATTTT. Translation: CASSQDVDTQYF.

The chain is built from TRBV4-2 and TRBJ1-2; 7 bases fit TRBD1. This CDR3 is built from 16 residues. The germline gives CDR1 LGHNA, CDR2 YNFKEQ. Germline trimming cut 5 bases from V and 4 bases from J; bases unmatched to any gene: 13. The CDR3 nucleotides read TGTGCCAGCAGCTCCCTACTTCGACAGGGAGGCTATGGCTACACCTTC. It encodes CASSSLLRQGGYGYTF.

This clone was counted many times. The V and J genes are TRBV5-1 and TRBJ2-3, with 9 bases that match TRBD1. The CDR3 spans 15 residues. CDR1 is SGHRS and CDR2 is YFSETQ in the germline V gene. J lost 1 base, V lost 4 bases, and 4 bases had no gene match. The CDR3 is CASSGGQGRTDTQYF. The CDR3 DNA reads TGCGCCAGCAGCGGCGGACAGGGGCGCACAGATACGCAGTATTTT.

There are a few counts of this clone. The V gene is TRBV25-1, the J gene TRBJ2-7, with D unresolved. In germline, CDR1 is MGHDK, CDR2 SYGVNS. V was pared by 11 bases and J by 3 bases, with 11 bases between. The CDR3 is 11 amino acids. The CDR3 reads CASSSYYEQYF. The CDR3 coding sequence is TGTGCCTCTTCATCCTACTACGAGCAGTACTTC.

CDR3 in DNA: TGTGCCAGCAGCGTCGGGACTCACCAAGAGACCCAGTACTTC. Translated: CASSVGTHQETQYF. V and J are TRBV9 and TRBJ2-5; tentatively, D is TRBD2 (6 bases). V lost 2 bases and J lost 0, with 8 bases in between. The V gene's germline CDR1 is SGDLS and CDR2 YYNGEE. The CDR3 covers 14 residues.

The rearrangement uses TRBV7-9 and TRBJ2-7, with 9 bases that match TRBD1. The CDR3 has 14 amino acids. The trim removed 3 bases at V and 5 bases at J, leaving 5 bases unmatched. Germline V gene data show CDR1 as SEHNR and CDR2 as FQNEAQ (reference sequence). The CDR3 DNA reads TGTGCCAGCAGCTTCGGACAGGGGATGGACGAGCAGTACTTC. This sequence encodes CASSFGQGMDEQYF. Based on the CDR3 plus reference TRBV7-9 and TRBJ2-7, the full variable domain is DTGVSQNPRHKITKRGQNVTFRCDPISEHNRLYWYRQTLGQGPEFLTYFQNEAQLEKSRLLSDRFSAERPKGSFSTLEIQRTEQGDSAMYLCASSFGQGMDEQYFGPGTRLTVT.

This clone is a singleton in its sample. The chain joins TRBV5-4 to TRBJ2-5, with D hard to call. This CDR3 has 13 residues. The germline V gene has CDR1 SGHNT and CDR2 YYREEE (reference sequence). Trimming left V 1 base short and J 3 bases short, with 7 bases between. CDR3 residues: CASSLFLKETQYF. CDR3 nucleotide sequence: TGTGCCAGCAGCTTGTTCTTAAAAGAGACCCAGTACTTC.

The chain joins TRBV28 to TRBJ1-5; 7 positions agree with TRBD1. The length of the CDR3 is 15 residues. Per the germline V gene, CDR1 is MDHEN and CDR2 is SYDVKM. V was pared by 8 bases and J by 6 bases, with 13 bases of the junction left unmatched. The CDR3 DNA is TGTGCCAGCCAAACCACAGGGGTGGGTAGTCAGCCCCAGCATTTT. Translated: CASQTTGVGSQPQHF.

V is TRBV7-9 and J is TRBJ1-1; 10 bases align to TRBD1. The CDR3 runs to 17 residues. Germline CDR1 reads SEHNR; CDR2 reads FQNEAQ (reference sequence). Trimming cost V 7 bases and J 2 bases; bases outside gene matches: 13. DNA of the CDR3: TGTGCCAGCATCCCCGACAGGGGGCTGCGGCCTAACACTGAAGCTTTCTTT. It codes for CASIPDRGLRPNTEAFF.

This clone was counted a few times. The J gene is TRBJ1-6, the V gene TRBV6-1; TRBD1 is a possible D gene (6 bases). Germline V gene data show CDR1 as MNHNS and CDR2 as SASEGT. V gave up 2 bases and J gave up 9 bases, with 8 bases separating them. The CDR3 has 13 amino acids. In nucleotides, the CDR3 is TGTGCCAGCAGTGAATTACAGGGTTCACCCCTCCACTTT. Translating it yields CASSELQGSPLHF.

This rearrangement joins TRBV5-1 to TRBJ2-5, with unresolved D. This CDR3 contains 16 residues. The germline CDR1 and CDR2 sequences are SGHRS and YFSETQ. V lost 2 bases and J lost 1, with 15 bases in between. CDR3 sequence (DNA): TGCGCCAGCAGCTTACTTCATCGGGTATTCCAAGAGACCCAGTACTTC. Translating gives CASSLLHRVFQETQYF.

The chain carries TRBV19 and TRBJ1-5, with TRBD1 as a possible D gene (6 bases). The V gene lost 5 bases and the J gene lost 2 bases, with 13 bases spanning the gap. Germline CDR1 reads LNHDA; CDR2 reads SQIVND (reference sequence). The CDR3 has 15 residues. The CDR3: CASSPHKGGNQPQHF. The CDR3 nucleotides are TGTGCCAGTAGTCCACACAAGGGGGGCAATCAGCCCCAGCATTTT.

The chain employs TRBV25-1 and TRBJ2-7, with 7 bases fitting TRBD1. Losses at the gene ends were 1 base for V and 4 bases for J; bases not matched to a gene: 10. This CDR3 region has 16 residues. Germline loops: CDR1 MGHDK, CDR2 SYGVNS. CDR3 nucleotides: TGTGCCAGCAGTGAATCCGACAGGGACCTCCAGTACGAGCAGTACTTC. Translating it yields CASSESDRDLQYEQYF.

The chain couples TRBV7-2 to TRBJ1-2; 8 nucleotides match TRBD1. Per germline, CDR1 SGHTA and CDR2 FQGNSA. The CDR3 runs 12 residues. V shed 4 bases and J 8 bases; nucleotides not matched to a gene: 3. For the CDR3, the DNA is TGTGCCAGCAGCTCCGCAGGGGGCGGCTACACCTTC. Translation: CASSSAGGGYTF.

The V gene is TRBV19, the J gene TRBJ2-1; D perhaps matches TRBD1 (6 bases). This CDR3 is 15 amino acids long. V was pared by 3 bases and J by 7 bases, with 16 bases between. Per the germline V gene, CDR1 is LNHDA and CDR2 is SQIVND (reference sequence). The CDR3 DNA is TGTGCCAGTAGTATGGATACAGGGTCGGGGAATGAGCAGTTCTTC. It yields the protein CASSMDTGSGNEQFF.

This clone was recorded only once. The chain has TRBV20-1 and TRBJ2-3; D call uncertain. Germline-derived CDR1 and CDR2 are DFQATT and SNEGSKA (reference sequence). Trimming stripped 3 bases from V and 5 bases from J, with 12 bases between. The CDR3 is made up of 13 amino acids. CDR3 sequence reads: CSASGDLQDTQYF. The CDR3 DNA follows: TGCAGTGCTAGTGGAGACTTACAAGATACGCAGTATTTT.

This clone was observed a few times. The CDR3 DNA is TGTGCCAGCAGCTTAGTTGGAGGGGACTATGGCTACACCTTC. Translating it yields CASSLVGGDYGYTF. The chain links TRBV7-2 to TRBJ1-2; D possibly corresponds to TRBD1 (5 bases). Germline V CDR1 and CDR2: SGHTA, FQGNSA. The CDR3 loop spans 14 amino acids. The V end lost 1 base, the J end lost 3 bases, and 9 bases lay between the germline ends.

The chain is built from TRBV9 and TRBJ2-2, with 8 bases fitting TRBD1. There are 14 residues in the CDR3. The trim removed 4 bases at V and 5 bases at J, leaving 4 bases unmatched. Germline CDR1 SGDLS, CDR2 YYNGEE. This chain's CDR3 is CASSRDRTTGELFF. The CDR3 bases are TGTGCCAGCAGCCGGGACAGGACAACCGGGGAGCTGTTTTTT.

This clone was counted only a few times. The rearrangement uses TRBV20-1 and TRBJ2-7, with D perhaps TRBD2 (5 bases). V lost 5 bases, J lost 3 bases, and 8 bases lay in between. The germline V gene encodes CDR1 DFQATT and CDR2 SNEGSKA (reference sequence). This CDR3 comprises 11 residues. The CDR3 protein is CSAQEGYEQYF. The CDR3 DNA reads TGCAGTGCTCAAGAGGGCTACGAGCAGTACTTC.

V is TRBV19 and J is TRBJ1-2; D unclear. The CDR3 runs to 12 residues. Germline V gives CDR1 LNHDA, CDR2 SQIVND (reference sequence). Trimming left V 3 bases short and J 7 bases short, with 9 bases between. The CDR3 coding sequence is TGTGCCAGTAGTATGGGCGCAGGTGGCTACACCTTC. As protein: CASSMGAGGYTF.